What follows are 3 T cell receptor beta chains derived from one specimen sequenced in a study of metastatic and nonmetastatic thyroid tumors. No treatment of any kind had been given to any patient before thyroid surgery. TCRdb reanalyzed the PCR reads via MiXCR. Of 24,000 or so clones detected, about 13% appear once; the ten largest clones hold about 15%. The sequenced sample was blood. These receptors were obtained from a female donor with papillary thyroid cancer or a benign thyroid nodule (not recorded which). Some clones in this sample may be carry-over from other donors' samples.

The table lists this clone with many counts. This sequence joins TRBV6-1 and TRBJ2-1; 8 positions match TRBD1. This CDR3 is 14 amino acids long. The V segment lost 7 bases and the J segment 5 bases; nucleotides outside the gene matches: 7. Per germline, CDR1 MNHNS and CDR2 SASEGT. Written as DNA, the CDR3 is TGTGCCAGCACCCGGACAGGGCCCCACAATGAGCAGTTCTTC. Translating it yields CASTRTGPHNEQFF.

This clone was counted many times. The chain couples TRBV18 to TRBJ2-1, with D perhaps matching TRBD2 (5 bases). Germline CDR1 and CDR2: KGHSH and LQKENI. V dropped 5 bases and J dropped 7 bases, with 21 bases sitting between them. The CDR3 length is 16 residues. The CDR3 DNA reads TGTGCCAGCTCAGAGCCGGTTCACAACCCGGGGAATGAGCAGTTCTTC. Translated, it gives CASSEPVHNPGNEQFF.

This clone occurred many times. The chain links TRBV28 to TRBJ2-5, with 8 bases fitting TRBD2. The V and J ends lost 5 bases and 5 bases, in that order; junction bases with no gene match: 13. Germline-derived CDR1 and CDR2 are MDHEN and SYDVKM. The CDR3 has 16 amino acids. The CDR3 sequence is CASSNSGIDGFETQYF. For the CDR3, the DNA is TGTGCCAGCAGTAATAGCGGGATAGACGGTTTTGAGACCCAGTACTTC.